The 26 T cell receptor beta chains reported below all come from one sample, sequenced in a study of response to subunit inactivated influenza vaccine. TCRdb reprocessed the RT-PCR reads via MiXCR and lists one record per CDR3 protein. The sample has 860,000 or so distinct CDR3 sequences, roughly 20% seen once. This sample comprised PBMCs from blood, obtained 4 to 6 days after vaccination. The receptors here all came from a man between 50 and 59 years old who received an inactivated influenza vaccine.

This clonotype has at least ten counts. The chain carries TRBV24-1 and TRBJ1-5; D gene uncertain. The germline V gene encodes CDR1 KGHDR and CDR2 SFDVKD. This CDR3 contains 14 residues. Trimming shortened V by 3 bases and J by 1 base, and 6 bases separated the two germline ends. The CDR3 nucleotides read TGTGCCACCAGTGATCCCTCAAGCAATCAGCCCCAGCATTTT. Protein sequence: CATSDPSSNQPQHF.

This clonotype was picked up a small number of times. Written as DNA, the CDR3 is TGCGCCAGCAGCTTGGCCCGTGGACAGGGGATCTATGGCTACACCTTC. It codes for CASSLARGQGIYGYTF. The gene calls are TRBV5-1 and TRBJ1-2, with 9 nucleotides matching TRBD1. V lost 0 bases and J lost 4; bases outside the gene matches: 7. CDR1 and CDR2 (germline): SGHRS, YFSETQ. The length of the CDR3 is 16 residues.

This clonotype came up a few times. The chain carries TRBV5-1 and TRBJ1-1; tentative D call: TRBD1 (5 bases). Germline loops: CDR1 SGHRS, CDR2 YFSETQ. V lost 0 bases and J lost 4, with 13 bases in between. The CDR3 runs 15 residues. The DNA of the CDR3 is TGCGCCAGCAGCTTGGGAGGGGTTCGTGTCACTGAAGCTTTCTTT. This gives the protein CASSLGGVRVTEAFF.

The CDR3 loop is CASSPQDRGTEQYF. The CDR3 DNA follows: TGTGCCAGCTCACCACAAGACAGGGGGACCGAGCAGTACTTC. This sequence joins TRBV18 and TRBJ2-7; 9 positions agree with TRBD1. The germline gives CDR1 KGHSH, CDR2 LQKENI. Unmatched junction bases numbered 4, after V lost 1 base and J lost 6 bases. The CDR3 contains 14 residues.

The chain links TRBV27 to TRBJ2-3; 11 nucleotides match TRBD2. Germline values: CDR1 MNHEY, CDR2 SMNVEV (reference sequence). The ends lost 10 bases at V and 2 bases at J; junction bases unmatched: 11. This CDR3 is built from 16 residues. The CDR3 region is CATKFISGGVTDTQYF. The DNA of the CDR3 is TGTGCCACCAAATTCATTAGCGGGGGGGTCACAGATACGCAGTATTTT.

The DNA for the CDR3 is TGTGCCAGCAGCCTCCCGGGGGGAATTAGCGGCTCGAACACCGGGGAGCTGTTTTTT. It codes for CASSLPGGISGSNTGELFF. The chain combines TRBV11-1 with TRBJ2-2, with 7 bases lining up with TRBD2. The length of the CDR3 is 19 residues. CDR1 SGHAT and CDR2 FQDESV come from the germline V gene (reference sequence). V lost 5 bases and J lost 0; bases outside the gene matches: 15. Drawing the rest from reference TRBV11-1 and TRBJ2-2, the complete variable domain is EAEVAQSPRYKITEKSQAVAFWCDPISGHATLYWYRQILGQGPELLVQFQDESVVDDSQLPKDRFSAERLKGVDSTLKIQPAELGDSAMYLCASSLPGGISGSNTGELFFGEGSRLTVL.

This clonotype was seen a handful of times. The V call is TRBV12-3 or TRBV12-4, the J call TRBJ2-1; 7 bases agree with TRBD1. The CDR3 runs to 13 residues. The trim removed 7 bases at V and 4 bases at J, leaving 4 bases unmatched. CDR3 DNA sequence: TGTGCCAGCACCTGGGACAGATACAATGAGCAGTTCTTC. Translating gives CASTWDRYNEQFF.

This clonotype has just a few counts. The rearrangement links TRBV4-2 to TRBJ2-3; either TRBD1 or TRBD2 may supply D (5 bases each). The germline V gene encodes CDR1 LGHNA and CDR2 YNFKEQ. V lost 3 bases and J lost 0, with 13 bases in between. The CDR3 spans 16 residues. The CDR3 reads CASSQGPMSSTDTQYF. In DNA form, the CDR3 reads TGTGCCAGCAGCCAGGGACCCATGTCTAGCACAGATACGCAGTATTTT.

As to this clonotype: The junction does not match germline at one end; this may be a read error. V and J are TRBV7-3 and TRBJ2-2; 8 nucleotides agree with TRBD2. Per the germline V gene, CDR1 is SGHTA and CDR2 is FQGTGA. This CDR3 contains 15 residues. CDR3 DNA: TGTACCAGCAGCCCTGGACTAGCTGGCACCGGGGAGCTGTTTTTT. It codes for CTSSPGLAGTGELFF.

The chain is built from TRBV7-2 and TRBJ1-1; unclear D gene. CDR3 size: 13 residues. The V end lost 5 bases, the J end lost 1 base, and 8 bases lay between the germline ends. Per germline, CDR1 SGHTA and CDR2 FQGNSA. This CDR3 reads CASSKFPNTEAFF. The CDR3, as DNA: TGTGCCAGCAGCAAGTTTCCGAACACTGAAGCTTTCTTT. Variable domain in full (rest from reference TRBV7-2 and TRBJ1-1): GAGVSQSPSNKVTEKGKDVELRCDPISGHTALYWYRQSLGQGLEFLIYFQGNSAPDKSGLPSDRFSAERTGGSVSTLTIQRTQQEDSAVYLCASSKFPNTEAFFGQGTRLTVV.

This clonotype was seen repeatedly, ten times or more. The chain is built from TRBV20-1 and TRBJ1-1; possible D gene TRBD1, 5 bases. Germline V gene data show CDR1 as DFQATT and CDR2 as SNEGSKA (reference sequence). This CDR3 has 13 residues. Trimming stripped 2 bases from V and 1 base from J, with 8 bases between. The CDR3 reads CSARFDRNTEAFF. The CDR3 region has the DNA TGCAGTGCTAGATTCGACAGGAACACTGAAGCTTTCTTT.

This clonotype came up a few times. The rearrangement joins TRBV6-5 to TRBJ2-7; 8 bases map to TRBD2. The CDR3 totals 16 residues. The V and J ends lost 0 bases and 3 bases, in that order; junction bases with no gene match: 7. Germline V gene lookup returns CDR1 MNHEY and CDR2 SVGAGI. The CDR3 region is CASSYSGGREGYEQYF. The CDR3 nucleotides are TGTGCCAGCAGTTACTCTGGGGGCCGGGAGGGCTACGAGCAGTACTTC.

This clonotype occurred a few times. V gene TRBV4-2 combines with J gene TRBJ1-4; D is ambiguous. V lost 4 bases to trimming and J lost 7 bases, with 7 bases between them. Germline CDR1 is LGHNA and CDR2 is YNFKEQ. The CDR3 loop spans 12 amino acids. CDR3 nucleotides: TGTGCCAGCAGCCCAGGAAGTGAAAAACTGTTTTTT. Protein: CASSPGSEKLFF.

Only a few counts were recorded for this clonotype. The chain is built from TRBV12-3 or TRBV12-4 and TRBJ2-3, with D perhaps given as TRBD1 or TRBD2 (5 bases each). The CDR3 is 16 amino acids. Deletions cut 4 bases from V and 4 bases from J, with 18 bases between. This CDR3 is CASSWTGTRGADTQYF. The CDR3 bases are TGTGCCAGCAGTTGGACCGGGACCAGAGGTGCAGATACGCAGTATTTT.

At least ten counts were recorded for this clonotype. The chain joins TRBV12-3 or TRBV12-4 to TRBJ2-2; D unclear. The CDR3 is 15 residues long. Trimming took 1 base from V and 0 from J, leaving 6 bases between them. The CDR3 protein is CASSLGRTNTGELFF. The DNA for the CDR3 is TGTGCCAGCAGTTTAGGTCGGACGAACACCGGGGAGCTGTTTTTT.

This clonotype was counted only a few times. This chain joins TRBV30 and TRBJ2-3; D is uncertain. Germline V gene data show CDR1 as GTSNPN and CDR2 as SVGIG (reference sequence). This CDR3 has 13 residues. V dropped 0 bases and J dropped 3 bases, with 7 bases sitting between them. The CDR3 loop reads CAWSVHRTDTQYF. The CDR3, as DNA: TGTGCCTGGAGTGTACACAGAACAGATACGCAGTATTTT.

The chain is built from TRBV29-1 and TRBJ2-5; 8 nucleotides align to TRBD1. The germline CDR1 and CDR2 sequences are SQVTM and ANQGSEA. The CDR3 loop spans 13 amino acids. Unmatched junction bases numbered 9, after V lost 7 bases and J lost 5 bases. The CDR3 region is CSGRTGNSETQYF. CDR3 sequence (DNA): TGCAGCGGTAGGACAGGGAATTCCGAGACCCAGTACTTC.

This chain uses TRBV5-6 with TRBJ2-1; TRBD2 agrees at 8 bases. This CDR3 region has 15 residues. CDR1 and CDR2 (germline): SGHDT, YYEEEE. Losses at the gene ends were 2 bases for V and 4 bases for J; bases not matched to a gene: 5. CDR3 amino acids: CASSLSGLVYNEQFF. The CDR3 bases are TGTGCCAGCAGCTTATCGGGACTAGTATACAATGAGCAGTTCTTC.

This chain links TRBV5-8 with TRBJ2-1; tentatively, D is TRBD2 (5 bases). Deletions cut 6 bases from V and 3 bases from J, with 13 bases between. This CDR3 is 14 amino acids long. Germline-derived CDR1 and CDR2 are SGHTS and YDEGEE. CDR3: CASNLGEDYNEQFF. The CDR3 nucleotides read TGTGCCAGCAATCTGGGAGAGGACTACAATGAGCAGTTCTTC.

This clonotype was recorded at least ten times. The rearrangement uses TRBV4-2 and TRBJ2-2; 8 nucleotides line up with TRBD1. Germline V gene sequence: CDR1 LGHNA, CDR2 YNFKEQ. The CDR3 sequence is 17 residues long. With V trimmed by 3 bases and J by 1 base, 7 bases remained unmatched. The CDR3 is CASSHIVGTGNTGELFF. The CDR3 DNA reads as TGTGCCAGCAGCCACATCGTGGGGACAGGGAACACCGGGGAGCTGTTTTTT.

The chain combines TRBV12-3 or TRBV12-4 with TRBJ2-7, with D tentatively TRBD2 (6 bases). The V gene lost 6 bases and the J gene lost 9 bases, with 24 bases spanning the gap. This CDR3 is built from 15 residues. CDR3 sequence (DNA): TGTGCCAGCAGGGGGGGACGGGGAGACTACGAGCGGCAGTACTTC. Its translation: CASRGGRGDYERQYF.

CDR3 in amino acids: CASSQVWGPGTDTQYF. The CDR3 DNA follows: TGCGCCAGCAGCCAAGTATGGGGACCCGGCACAGATACGCAGTATTTT. The chain recombines TRBV4-1 with TRBJ2-3, with D perhaps assigned TRBD1 or TRBD2 (5 bases each). The V gene lost 1 base and the J gene lost 1 base, with 12 bases spanning the gap. The CDR3 totals 16 residues. The germline V gene encodes CDR1 MGHRA and CDR2 YSYEKL.

The chain recombines TRBV28 with TRBJ1-1, with D perhaps TRBD1 (5 bases). The germline gives CDR1 MDHEN, CDR2 SYDVKM. The V gene lost 2 bases and the J gene lost 4 bases, with 14 bases spanning the gap. This CDR3 contains 15 residues. In DNA, the CDR3 is TGTGCCAGCAGTTTAACCCCAGGGTTGAGCACTGAAGCTTTCTTT. Residues: CASSLTPGLSTEAFF.

The V and J genes are TRBV5-6 and TRBJ2-3, with a possible D match to TRBD2 (6 bases). CDR1 and CDR2 from the germline V gene are SGHDT and YYEEEE. Trimming stripped 2 bases from V and 6 bases from J, with 28 bases between. The CDR3 covers 19 residues. CDR3 region: CASSLLRIGGATIMDTQYF. The CDR3, as DNA: TGTGCCAGCAGCTTACTAAGGATCGGCGGGGCGACAATAATGGATACGCAGTATTTT. Full variable domain (outside the CDR3, taken from reference TRBV5-6 and TRBJ2-3): DAGVTQSPTHLIKTRGQQVTLRCSPKSGHDTVSWYQQALGQGPQFIFQYYEEEERQRGNFPDRFSGHQFPNYSSELNVNALLLGDSALYLCASSLLRIGGATIMDTQYFGPGTRLTVL.

This clonotype was observed a few times. The genes are TRBV7-9 and TRBJ2-2, with TRBD2 matching over 7 bases. The CDR3 totals 15 residues. Germline V lookup: CDR1 SEHNR, CDR2 FQNEAQ (reference sequence). After removal of 4 bases from V and 4 bases from J, the junction contained 6 bases not matched to a gene. CDR3 in amino acids: CASSWELAFTGELFF. Here the CDR3 DNA reads TGTGCCAGCAGCTGGGAACTAGCGTTCACCGGGGAGCTGTTTTTT.

This clonotype has just a few counts. V is TRBV7-8 and J is TRBJ1-2; the match to TRBD1 covers 9 bases. Trimming removed 5 bases from V and 8 bases from J; junction bases left unmatched: 9. From germline, CDR1 is SGHVS and CDR2 FQNEAQ. The CDR3 is made up of 14 amino acids. CDR3 coding DNA: TGTGCCAGCAGCCCAGGGACAGGGCGAGGAGGCTACACCTTC. Amino acids: CASSPGTGRGGYTF.